This T cell receptor beta chain was observed in a study of CD8+CD57+ T cells in acquired aplastic anemia. Study background: The mean DNA yield obtained from sorted CD4+ and CD8+ cells came to around 3 ug.

Before being chosen for sequencing, patients had shown CD8+CD57+ cell expansion by flow cytometry. The blood sampling took place in patients who had so far received no therapy. Genomic DNA constituted the template upon which TCR beta VDJ and CDR3 profiling was performed. Via MiXCR, TCRdb re-called the reads, giving one row per CDR3 protein. The table shows a few hundred thousand distinct CDR3 sequences, with around three fifths occurring only once. In this sample, this clonotype turned up once. This receptor was taken from a human donor with aplastic anemia. The sequenced sample consisted of sorted CD4+, CD8+, or CD8+CD57+ T cells (not recorded which) from PBMCs.

The CDR3 loop reads CSVAFRLAGGREQFF. In nucleotides, the CDR3 is TGCAGCGTTGCCTTCAGACTAGCGGGGGGGAGGGAGCAGTTCTTC. This rearrangement joins TRBV29-1 to TRBJ2-1; 14 bases match TRBD2. Trimming took 4 bases from V and 10 from J; bases not matched to a gene: 9. Germline loops: CDR1 SQVTM, CDR2 ANQGSEA. This CDR3 has 15 residues.